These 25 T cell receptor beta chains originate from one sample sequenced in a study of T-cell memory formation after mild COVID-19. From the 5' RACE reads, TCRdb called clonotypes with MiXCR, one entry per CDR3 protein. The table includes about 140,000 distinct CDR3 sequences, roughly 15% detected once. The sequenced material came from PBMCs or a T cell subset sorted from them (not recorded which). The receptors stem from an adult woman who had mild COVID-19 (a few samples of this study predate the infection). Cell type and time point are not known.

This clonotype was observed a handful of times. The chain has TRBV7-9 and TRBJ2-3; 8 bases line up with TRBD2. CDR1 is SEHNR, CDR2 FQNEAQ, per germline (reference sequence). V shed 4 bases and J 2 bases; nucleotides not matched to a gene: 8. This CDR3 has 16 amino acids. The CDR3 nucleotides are TGTGCCAGCAGCTCCTATAGCGGGGTTGTCACAGATACGCAGTATTTT. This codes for CASSSYSGVVTDTQYF.

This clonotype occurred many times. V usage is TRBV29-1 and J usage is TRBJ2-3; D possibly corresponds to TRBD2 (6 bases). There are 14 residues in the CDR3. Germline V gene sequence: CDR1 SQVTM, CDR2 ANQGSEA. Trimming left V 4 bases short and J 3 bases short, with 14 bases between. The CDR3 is CSVGYGGSTDTQYF. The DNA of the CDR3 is TGCAGCGTTGGGTATGGGGGGAGTACAGATACGCAGTATTTT.

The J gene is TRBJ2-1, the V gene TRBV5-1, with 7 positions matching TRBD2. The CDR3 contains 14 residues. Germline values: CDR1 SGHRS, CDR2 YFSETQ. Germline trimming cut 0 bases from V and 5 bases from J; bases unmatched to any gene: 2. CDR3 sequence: CASSLAGGDNEQFF. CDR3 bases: TGCGCCAGCAGCTTGGCGGGAGGTGACAATGAGCAGTTCTTC.

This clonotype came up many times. The CDR3 bases are TGCAGCGTGGGGGCAGGGCCCCCTTCGGGGACCCAGTACTTC. Translation: CSVGAGPPSGTQYF. The chain combines TRBV29-1 with TRBJ2-5, with a weak D call TRBD1 (6 bases). This CDR3 contains 14 residues. The germline V gene encodes CDR1 SQVTM and CDR2 ANQGSEA. V was shortened by 6 bases and J by 7 bases, with 21 bases between the two germline ends. The complete variable domain, with remaining parts taken from reference TRBV29-1 and TRBJ2-5, reads SAVISQKPSRDICQRGTSLTIQCQVDSQVTMMFWYRQQPGQSLTLIATANQGSEATYESGFVIDKFPISRPNLTFSTLTVSNMSPEDSSIYLCSVGAGPPSGTQYFGPGTRLLVL.

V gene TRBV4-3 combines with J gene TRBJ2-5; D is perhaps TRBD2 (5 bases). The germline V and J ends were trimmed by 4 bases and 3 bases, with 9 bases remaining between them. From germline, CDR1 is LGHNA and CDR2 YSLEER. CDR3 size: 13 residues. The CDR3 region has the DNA TGCGCCAGCAGCCGCGAGAGGGAAGAGACCCAGTACTTC. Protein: CASSREREETQYF.

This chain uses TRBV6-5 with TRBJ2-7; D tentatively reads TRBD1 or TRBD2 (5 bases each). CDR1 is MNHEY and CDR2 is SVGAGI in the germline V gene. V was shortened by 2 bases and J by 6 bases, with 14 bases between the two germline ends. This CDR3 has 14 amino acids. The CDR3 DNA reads TGTGCCAGCAGTTACGCGGCGGGCAGGGCCGAGCAGTACTTC. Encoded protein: CASSYAAGRAEQYF.

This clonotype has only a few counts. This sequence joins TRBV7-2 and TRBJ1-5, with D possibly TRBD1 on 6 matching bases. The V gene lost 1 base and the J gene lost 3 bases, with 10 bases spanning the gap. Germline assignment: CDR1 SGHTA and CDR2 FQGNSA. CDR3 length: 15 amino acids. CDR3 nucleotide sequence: TGTGCCAGCAGCTTAGACAGGGCAGTCAATCAGCCCCAGCATTTT. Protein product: CASSLDRAVNQPQHF.

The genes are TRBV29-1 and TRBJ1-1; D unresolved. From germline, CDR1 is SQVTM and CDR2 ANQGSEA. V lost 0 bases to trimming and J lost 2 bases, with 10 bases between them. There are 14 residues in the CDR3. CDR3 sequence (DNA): TGCAGCGTTGAAGATCTTCGGGGTAACACTGAAGCTTTCTTT. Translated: CSVEDLRGNTEAFF.

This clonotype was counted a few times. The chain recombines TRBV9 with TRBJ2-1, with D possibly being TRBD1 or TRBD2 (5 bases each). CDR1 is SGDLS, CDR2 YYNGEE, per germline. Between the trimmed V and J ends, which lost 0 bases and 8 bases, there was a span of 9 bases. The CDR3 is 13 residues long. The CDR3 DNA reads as TGTGCCAGCAGCGTAGGGGGGTCAGATGAGCAGTTCTTC. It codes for CASSVGGSDEQFF.

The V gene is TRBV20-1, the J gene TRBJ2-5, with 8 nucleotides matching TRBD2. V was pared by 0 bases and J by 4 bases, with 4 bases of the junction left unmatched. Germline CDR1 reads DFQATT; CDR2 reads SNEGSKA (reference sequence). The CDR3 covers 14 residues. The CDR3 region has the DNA TGCAGTGCTAGAGATGAAGCGGGAGCAGAGACCCAGTACTTC. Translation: CSARDEAGAETQYF.

CDR3 in DNA: TGTGCCAGCAGCCCTGCGGGGAGACTGGCCTTGAAGACCCAGTACTTC. It yields the protein CASSPAGRLALKTQYF. The rearrangement links TRBV3-1 to TRBJ2-5; a possible D gene is TRBD2 (6 bases). Trimming removed 4 bases at V and 6 bases at J, with 21 bases between. This CDR3 spans 16 amino acids. Germline V gene data show CDR1 as LGHDT and CDR2 as YNNKEL (reference sequence).

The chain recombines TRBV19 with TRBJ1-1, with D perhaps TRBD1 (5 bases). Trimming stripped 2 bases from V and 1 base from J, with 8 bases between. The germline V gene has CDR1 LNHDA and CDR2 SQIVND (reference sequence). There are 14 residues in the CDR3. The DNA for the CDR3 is TGTGCCAGTAGTATACTCCAGGGGAACACTGAAGCTTTCTTT. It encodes CASSILQGNTEAFF.

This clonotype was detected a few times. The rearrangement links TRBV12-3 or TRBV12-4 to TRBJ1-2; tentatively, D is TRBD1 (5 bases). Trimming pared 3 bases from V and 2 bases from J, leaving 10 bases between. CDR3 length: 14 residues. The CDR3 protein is CASSLGQTNYGYTF. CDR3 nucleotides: TGTGCCAGCAGTTTGGGGCAGACCAACTATGGCTACACCTTC.

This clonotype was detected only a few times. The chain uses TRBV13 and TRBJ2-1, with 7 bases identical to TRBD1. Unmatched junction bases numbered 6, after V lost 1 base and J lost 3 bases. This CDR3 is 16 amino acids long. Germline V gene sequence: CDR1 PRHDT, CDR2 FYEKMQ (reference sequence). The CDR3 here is CASSLARQGVYNEQFF. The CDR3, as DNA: TGTGCCAGCAGCTTAGCTCGACAGGGAGTCTACAATGAGCAGTTCTTC.

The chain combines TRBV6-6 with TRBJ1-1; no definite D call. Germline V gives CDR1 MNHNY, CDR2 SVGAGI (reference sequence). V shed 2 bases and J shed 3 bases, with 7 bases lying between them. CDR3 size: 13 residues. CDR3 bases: TGTGCCAGCAGTTACGCCGGGTACACTGAAGCTTTCTTT. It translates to CASSYAGYTEAFF.

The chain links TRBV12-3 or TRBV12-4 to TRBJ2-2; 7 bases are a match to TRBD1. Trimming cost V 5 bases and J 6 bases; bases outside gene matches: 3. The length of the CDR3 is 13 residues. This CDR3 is CASSLTGAGELFF. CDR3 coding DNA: TGTGCCAGCAGTCTCACAGGGGCCGGGGAGCTGTTTTTT.

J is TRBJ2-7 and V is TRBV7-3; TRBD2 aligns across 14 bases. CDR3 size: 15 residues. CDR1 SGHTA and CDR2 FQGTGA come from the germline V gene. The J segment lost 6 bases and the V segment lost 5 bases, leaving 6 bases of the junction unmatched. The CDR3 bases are TGTGCCAGCAGCCCGGGACTAGCGGGAGAAGGCGAGCAGTACTTC. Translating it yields CASSPGLAGEGEQYF.

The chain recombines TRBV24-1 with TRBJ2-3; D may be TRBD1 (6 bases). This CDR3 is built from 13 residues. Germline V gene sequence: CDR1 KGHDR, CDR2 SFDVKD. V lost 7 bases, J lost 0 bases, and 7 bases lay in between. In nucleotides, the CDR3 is TGTGCCACCAGAGGGGGAAGCACAGATACGCAGTATTTT. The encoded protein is CATRGGSTDTQYF.

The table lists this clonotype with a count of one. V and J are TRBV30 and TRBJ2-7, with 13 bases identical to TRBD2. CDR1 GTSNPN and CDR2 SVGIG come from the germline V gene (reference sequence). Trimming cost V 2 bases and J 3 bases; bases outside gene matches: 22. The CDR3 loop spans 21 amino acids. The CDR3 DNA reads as TGTGCCTGGAGTCCGAGACGACTAGCGGGGGGCGAGCGACTCAGTTTCTACGAGCAGTACTTC. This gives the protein CAWSPRRLAGGERLSFYEQYF.

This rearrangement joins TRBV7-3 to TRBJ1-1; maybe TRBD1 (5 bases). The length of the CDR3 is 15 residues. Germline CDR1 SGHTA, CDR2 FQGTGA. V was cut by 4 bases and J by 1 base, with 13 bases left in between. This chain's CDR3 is CASSSAGLGNTEAFF. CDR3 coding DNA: TGTGCCAGCAGCTCGGCGGGACTCGGGAACACTGAAGCTTTCTTT.

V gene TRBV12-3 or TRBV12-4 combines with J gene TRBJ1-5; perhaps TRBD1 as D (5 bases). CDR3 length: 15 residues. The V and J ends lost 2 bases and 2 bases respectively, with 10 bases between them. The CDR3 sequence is CASSLRQRRNQPQHF. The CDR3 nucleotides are TGTGCCAGCAGTTTACGACAGCGTCGCAATCAGCCCCAGCATTTT.

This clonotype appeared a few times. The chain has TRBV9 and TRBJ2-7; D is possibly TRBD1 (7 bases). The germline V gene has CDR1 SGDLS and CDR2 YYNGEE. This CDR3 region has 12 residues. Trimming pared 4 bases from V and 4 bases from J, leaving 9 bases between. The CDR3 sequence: CASSQGGYEQYF. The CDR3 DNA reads TGTGCCAGCAGCCAGGGGGGTTACGAGCAGTACTTC.

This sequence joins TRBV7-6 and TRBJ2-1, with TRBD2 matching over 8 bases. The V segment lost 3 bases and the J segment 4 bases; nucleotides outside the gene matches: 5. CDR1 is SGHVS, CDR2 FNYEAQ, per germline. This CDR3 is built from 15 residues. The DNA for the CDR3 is TGTGCCAGCAGCTTGGGACTAGAGCCTTACAATGAGCAGTTCTTC. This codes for CASSLGLEPYNEQFF.

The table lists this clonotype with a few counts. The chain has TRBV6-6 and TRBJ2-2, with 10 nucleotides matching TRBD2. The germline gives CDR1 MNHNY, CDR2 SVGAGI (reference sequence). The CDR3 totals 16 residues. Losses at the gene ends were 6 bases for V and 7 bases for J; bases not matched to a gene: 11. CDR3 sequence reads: CASRASGGASHGELFF. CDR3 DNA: TGTGCCAGCAGGGCCAGCGGGGGGGCCTCCCACGGGGAGCTGTTTTTT.

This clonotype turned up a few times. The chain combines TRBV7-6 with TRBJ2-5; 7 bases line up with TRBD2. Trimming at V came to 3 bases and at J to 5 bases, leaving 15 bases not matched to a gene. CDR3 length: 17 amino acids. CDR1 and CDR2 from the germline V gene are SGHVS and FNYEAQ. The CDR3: CASSFERGWGGMETQYF. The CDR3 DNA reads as TGTGCCAGCAGCTTCGAGCGAGGGTGGGGGGGAATGGAGACCCAGTACTTC. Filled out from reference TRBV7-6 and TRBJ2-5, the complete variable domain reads GAGVSQSPRYKVTKRGQDVALRCDPISGHVSLYWYRQALGQGPEFLTYFNYEAQQDKSGLPNDRFSAERPEGSISTLTIQRTEQRDSAMYRCASSFERGWGGMETQYFGPGTRLLVL.